This T cell receptor beta chain was sequenced for a study of shared clonotypes between healthy human individuals. Study results and limitations: Expectations were that clonotype sharing among donors would be affected by sequencing depth. Generation of non-shared clonotypes was less probable than generation of clonotypes shared by all four donors.

As concerns this clone: What it recognizes is unknown.

Libraries were prepared by immunoSEQ multiplex PCR; TCRdb keeps only in-frame clonotypes and omits some of them. Here the sample spans 2 million to 2.5 million clones, 90% to 97% being singletons. With V trimmed by 0 bases and J by 2 bases, 4 bases remained unmatched. CDR1 is WNHNN and CDR2 is SYGVQD in the germline V gene (reference sequence). The CDR3 runs 16 residues. Source material: naive CD4+ T cells sorted from blood. The subset: CD45RA+ positively selected. This clonotype was obtained from a man younger than 35 in good health. V usage is TRBV10-1 and J usage is TRBJ2-3, with TRBD2 matching 8 bases. The CDR3 sequence is CASSESAGGNTDTQYF. The CDR3, as DNA: TGCGCCAGCAGTGAGTCGGCGGGGGGAAACACAGATACGCAGTATTTT.